This paragraph covers one T cell receptor beta chain sequence. The table came from immunoSEQ multiplex PCR; TCRdb's copy has only in-frame clones and leaves some out. This sample carries 6,500 to 10,000 clones, 30% to 35% of them seen once, and the ten largest clones take approximately 5.2%. V lost 7 bases, J lost 5 bases, and 5 bases stayed unmatched. This CDR3 is built from 13 residues. Germline V CDR1 and CDR2: MNHEY, SMNVEV (reference sequence). Responder cells labeled with CFSE (roughly 200,000) were co-plated with irradiated stimulator cells labeled with violet dye (roughly 200,000). This sample was included in a study of graft-versus-host responses after intestinal transplantation. Study summary: Uniformly, recipients were administered anti-thymocyte globulin induction with subsequent tacrolimus and steroids for around three years.

The J gene is TRBJ2-1, the V gene TRBV27; 7 bases line up with TRBD2. The sequence derives from a human patient who received an intestinal transplant. The sample was alloreactive CD4+ T cells from a mixed lymphocyte reaction culture, taken before intestinal transplant. Sample subset: CFSE-low proliferating T cells sorted from approximately 6-day pre-transplant mixed lymphocyte reaction (GvH or HvG direction). The CDR3 here is CASMAGVNNEQFF. CDR3 nucleotides: TGTGCCAGCATGGCGGGGGTGAACAATGAGCAGTTCTTC.